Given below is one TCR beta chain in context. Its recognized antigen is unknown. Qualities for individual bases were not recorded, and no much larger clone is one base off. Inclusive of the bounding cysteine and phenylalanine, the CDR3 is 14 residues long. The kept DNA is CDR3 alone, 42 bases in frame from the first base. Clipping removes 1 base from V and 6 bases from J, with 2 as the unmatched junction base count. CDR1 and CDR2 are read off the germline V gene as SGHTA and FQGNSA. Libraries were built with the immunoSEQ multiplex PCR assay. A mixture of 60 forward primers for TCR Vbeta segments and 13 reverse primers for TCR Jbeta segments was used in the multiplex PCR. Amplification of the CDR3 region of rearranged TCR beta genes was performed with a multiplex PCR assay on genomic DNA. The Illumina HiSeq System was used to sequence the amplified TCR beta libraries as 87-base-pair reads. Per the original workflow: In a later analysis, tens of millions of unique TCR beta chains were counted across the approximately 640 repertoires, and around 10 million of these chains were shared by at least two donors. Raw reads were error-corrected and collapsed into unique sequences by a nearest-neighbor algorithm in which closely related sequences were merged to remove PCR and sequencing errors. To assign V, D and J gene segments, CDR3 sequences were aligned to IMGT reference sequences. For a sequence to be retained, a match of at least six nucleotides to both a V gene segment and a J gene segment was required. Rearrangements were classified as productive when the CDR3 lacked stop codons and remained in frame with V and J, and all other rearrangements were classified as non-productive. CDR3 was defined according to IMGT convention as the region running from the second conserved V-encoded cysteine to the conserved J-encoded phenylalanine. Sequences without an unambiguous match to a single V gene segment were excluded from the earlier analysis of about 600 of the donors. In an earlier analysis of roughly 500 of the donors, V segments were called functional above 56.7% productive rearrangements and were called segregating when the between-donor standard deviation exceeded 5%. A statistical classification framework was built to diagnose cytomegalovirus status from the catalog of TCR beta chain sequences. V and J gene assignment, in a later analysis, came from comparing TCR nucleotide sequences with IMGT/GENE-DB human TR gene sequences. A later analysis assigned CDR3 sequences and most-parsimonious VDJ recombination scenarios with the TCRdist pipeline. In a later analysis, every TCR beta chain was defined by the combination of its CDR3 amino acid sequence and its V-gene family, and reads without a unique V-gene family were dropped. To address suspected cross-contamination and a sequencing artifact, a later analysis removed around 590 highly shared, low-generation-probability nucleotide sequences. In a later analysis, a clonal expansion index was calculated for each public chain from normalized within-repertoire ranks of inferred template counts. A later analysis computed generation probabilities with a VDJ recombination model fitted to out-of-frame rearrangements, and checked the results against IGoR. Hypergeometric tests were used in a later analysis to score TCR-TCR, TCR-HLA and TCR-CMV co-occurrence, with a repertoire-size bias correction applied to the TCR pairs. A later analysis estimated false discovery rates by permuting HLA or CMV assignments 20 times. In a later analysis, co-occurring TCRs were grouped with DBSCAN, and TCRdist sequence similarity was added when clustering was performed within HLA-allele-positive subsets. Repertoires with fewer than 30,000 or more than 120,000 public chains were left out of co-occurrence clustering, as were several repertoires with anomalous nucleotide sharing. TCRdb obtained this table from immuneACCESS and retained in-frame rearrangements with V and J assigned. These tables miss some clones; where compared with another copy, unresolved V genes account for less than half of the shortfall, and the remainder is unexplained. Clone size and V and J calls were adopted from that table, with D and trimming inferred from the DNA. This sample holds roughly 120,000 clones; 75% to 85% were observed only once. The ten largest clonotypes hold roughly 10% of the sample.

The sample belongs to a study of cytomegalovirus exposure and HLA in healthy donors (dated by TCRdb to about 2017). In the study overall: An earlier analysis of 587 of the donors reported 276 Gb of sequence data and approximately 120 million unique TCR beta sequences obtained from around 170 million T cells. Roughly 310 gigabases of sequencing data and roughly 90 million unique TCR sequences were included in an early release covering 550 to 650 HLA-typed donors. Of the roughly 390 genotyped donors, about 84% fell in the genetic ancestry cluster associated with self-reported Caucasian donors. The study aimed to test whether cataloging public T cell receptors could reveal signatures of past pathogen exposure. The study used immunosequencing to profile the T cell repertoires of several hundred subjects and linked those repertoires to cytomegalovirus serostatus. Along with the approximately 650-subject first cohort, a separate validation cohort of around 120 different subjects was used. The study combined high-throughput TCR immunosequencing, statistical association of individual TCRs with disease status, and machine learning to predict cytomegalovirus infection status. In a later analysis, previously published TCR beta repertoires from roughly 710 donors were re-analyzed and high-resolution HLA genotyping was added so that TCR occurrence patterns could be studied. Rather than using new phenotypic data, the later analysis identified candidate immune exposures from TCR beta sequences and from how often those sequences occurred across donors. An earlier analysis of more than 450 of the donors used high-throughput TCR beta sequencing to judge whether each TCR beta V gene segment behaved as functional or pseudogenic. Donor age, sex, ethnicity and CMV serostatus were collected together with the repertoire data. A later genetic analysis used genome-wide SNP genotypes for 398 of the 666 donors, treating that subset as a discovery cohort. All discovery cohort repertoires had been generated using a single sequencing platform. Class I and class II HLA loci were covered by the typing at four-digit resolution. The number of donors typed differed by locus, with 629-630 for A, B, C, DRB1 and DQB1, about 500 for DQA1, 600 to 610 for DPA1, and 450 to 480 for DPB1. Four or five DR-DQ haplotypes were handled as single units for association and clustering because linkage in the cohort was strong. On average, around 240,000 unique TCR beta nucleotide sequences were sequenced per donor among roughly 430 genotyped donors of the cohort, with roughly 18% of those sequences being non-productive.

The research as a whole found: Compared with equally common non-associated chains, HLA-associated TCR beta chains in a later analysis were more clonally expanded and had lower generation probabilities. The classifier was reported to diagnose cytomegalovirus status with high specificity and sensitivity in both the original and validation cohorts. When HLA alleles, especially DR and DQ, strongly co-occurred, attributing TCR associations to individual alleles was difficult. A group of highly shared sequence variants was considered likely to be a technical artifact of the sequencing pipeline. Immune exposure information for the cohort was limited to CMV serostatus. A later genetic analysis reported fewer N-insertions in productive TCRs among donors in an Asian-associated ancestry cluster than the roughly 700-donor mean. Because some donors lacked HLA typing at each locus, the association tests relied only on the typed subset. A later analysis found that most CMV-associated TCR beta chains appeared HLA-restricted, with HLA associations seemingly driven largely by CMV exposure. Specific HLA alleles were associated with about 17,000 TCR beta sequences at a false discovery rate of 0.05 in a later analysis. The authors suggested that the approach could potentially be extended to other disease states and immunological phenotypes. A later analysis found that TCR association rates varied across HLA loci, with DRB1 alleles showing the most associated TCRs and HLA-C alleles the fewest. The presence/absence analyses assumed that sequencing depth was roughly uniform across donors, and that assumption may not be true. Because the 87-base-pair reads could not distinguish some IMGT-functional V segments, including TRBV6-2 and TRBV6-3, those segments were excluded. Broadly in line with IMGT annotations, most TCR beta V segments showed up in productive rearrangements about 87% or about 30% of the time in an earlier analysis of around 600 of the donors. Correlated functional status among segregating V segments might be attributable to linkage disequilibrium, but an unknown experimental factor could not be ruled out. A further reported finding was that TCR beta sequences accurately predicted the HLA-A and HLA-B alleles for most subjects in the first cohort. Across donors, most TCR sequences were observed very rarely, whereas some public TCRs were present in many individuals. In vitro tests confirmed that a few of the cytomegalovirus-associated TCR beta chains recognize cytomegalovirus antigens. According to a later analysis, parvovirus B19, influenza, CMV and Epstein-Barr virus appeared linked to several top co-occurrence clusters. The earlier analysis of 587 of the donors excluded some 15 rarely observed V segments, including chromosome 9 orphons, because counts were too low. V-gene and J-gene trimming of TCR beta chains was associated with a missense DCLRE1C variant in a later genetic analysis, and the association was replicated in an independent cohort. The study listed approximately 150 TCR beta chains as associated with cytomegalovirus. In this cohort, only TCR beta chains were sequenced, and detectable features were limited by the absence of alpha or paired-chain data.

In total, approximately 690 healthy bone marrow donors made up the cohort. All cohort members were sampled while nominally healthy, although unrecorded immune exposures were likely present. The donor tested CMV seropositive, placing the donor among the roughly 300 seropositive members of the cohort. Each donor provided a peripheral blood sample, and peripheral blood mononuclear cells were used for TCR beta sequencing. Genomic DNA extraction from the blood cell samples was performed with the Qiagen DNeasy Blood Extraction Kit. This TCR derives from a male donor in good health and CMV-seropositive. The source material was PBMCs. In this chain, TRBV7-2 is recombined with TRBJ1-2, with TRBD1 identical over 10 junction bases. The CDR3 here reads CASSLGDRGHGYTF. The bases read TGTGCCAGCAGCTTAGGGGACAGGGGACATGGCTACACCTTC.